This T cell receptor beta chain was sequenced in a study of tissue T cells after allogeneic stem cell transplantation. As for this clone: The gene names given are mouse names. With the read ending 1 residue before the CDR3 end, the germline J gene is used to fill in that end.

The CDR3 totals 15 residues. In germline, CDR1 is NNHNN, CDR2 SYGAGS (reference sequence). V shed 0 bases and J shed 3 bases, with 9 bases lying between them. Time point reported: mouse harvest day 14 after allogeneic transplant. Mouse grafts combined 10^7 T-cell-depleted bone marrow cells with 10^6 splenic CD5+ T cells. Mice had MHC-mismatched B6 into BALB/c GVHD, sampled day 7 or 14. TCRdb's table, derived via immunoSEQ multiplex PCR, lists solely in-frame clones and lacks some. The sample has around 8,000 clones; around a third are singletons. The receptor's source is a female BALB/c mouse given C57BL/6 T cells with graft-versus-host disease after an allogeneic hematopoietic cell transplant. The sample was skin. This chain connects TRBV13-2 to TRBJ2-2; D tentatively reads TRBD1 or TRBD2 (6 bases each). The CDR3 sequence is CASGDVGADTGQLYF. The part of the CDR3 DNA that was read is TGTGCCAGCGGTGATGTGGGGGCCGACACCGGGCAGCTCTAC.